Included here is one T cell receptor (beta chain) sequence, with context. Its specific antigen is unknown. Per-nucleotide qualities are absent, and no much larger clonotype sits a single base away. Collaborating institutions collected whole blood in K2EDTA tubes following their own protocols. Collaborator samples were shipped for TCRbeta analysis as frozen whole blood, isolated PBMCs, or DNA extracted from either sample type. Compared with germline, V lacks 6 bases and J lacks 6 bases; bases without a gene match: 6. According to the germline V gene (reference sequence), CDR1 reads SEHNR and CDR2 reads FQNEAQ. CDR3 length: 15 amino acids, cysteine to phenylalanine. Only the CDR3 DNA is retained, 45 bases long and in frame from the first base. The immunoSEQ Assay, a bias-controlled multiplex PCR, was used to amplify TCRbeta CDR3 regions from genomic DNA. The study's own analysis went as follows. The number of nucleated cells in each sample was estimated by amplification of reference gene primers within the assay. To quantify the absolute abundance of each unique TCRbeta CDR3 rearrangement, sequence reads were collapsed and filtered. For each sample, productive Simpson clonality was calculated as the square root of Simpson's diversity index over productive rearrangements. This is the immuneACCESS table as TCRdb keeps it, with only in-frame sequences that have V and J called. A part of the clones is gone; compared with another copy, unresolved V genes explain less than half, and the rest is unexplained. D and trimming were read from the DNA, whereas the V and J calls and clone size are those reported in that table. Recorded for this sample are roughly 140,000 clones; 85% of them occurred a single time. Of the sample, about 3.2% is held by the ten largest clones.

The record originates from a study of blood T cell repertoires in COVID-19 (dated by TCRdb to 2020 to 2021). Regarding the complete study: Samples covering the acute and convalescent phases of COVID-19 were provided by collaborators in the United States, Italy and Spain. The repertoires were released in a freely available public database intended as a resource for research on the immune response to SARS-CoV-2. Deeply sampled blood TCRbeta repertoires from subjects exposed to, actively infected with, or recovered from COVID-19 were included in the dataset. The material from the prospective study consisted of cDNA or gDNA derived from T cells, B-cell-depleted T cells, or PBMCs. The sample metadata nearly always contained a de-identified subject ID, COVID-19 status, age in years and sex. The samples were drawn from two sources: the first 160 participants of the ongoing ImmuneRACE study, and some 1,300 subjects contributed by 6 global collaborators. Where available, HLA class I and class II types were obtained from metadata supplied by the sample provider rather than from assay-based typing. Paper-wide results and their limitations: How much clinical and demographic metadata was included differed by source and by participant, and the metadata was provided uncurated.

The chain employs TRBV7-9 and TRBJ2-2; 11 central bases correspond to TRBD1. The sequence was collected from a woman aged 40-49 years with active or convalescent COVID-19. Sequencing used peripheral blood. Here is the DNA: TGTGCCAGCAGTTCCCGGGACAGGGGGTCCGGGGAGCTGTTTTTT. Its protein product is CASSSRDRGSGELFF.